These 18 T cell receptor beta chains came from one sample sequenced in a study of blood T cell repertoires in COVID-19. The data were produced by immunoSEQ multiplex PCR, yet TCRdb's version contains in-frame clones alone and is incomplete. The sample has 130,000 to 150,000 clones, 65% to 85% seen once. Sequenced: peripheral blood. All receptors come from a woman aged 45-59 years with acute or convalescent COVID-19.

The V and J genes are TRBV10-3 and TRBJ1-5; 9 nucleotides align to TRBD1. The CDR3 loop spans 14 amino acids. After removal of 5 bases from V and 5 bases from J, the junction contained 4 bases not matched to a gene. CDR1 is ENHRY, CDR2 SYGVKD, per germline. The CDR3 here is CAISLQGADQPQHF. CDR3 in DNA: TGTGCCATCAGTTTACAGGGGGCCGATCAGCCCCAGCATTTT.

V is TRBV6-5 and J is TRBJ2-7, with D perhaps matching TRBD2 (7 bases). Germline V gene data show CDR1 as MNHEY and CDR2 as SVGAGI. V was trimmed by 7 bases and J by 1 base, leaving 17 bases between them. This CDR3 region has 15 residues. CDR3 sequence reads: CASTKGGGTSYEQYF. The CDR3 nucleotides are TGTGCCAGCACCAAAGGGGGGGGGACGTCCTACGAGCAGTACTTC.

The chain employs TRBV5-1 and TRBJ1-2, with D possibly matching TRBD1 (5 bases). The germline V and J ends were trimmed by 4 bases and 14 bases, with 24 bases remaining between them. Germline V lookup: CDR1 SGHRS, CDR2 YFSETQ. The CDR3 consists of 14 residues. In DNA form, the CDR3 reads TGCGCCAGCAGCCCAAGGTCGGGGGACCTAGGGAAGACCTTC. This encodes CASSPRSGDLGKTF.

This chain links TRBV19 with TRBJ2-5; D unclear. Germline V gene data show CDR1 as LNHDA and CDR2 as SQIVND (reference sequence). The CDR3 totals 13 residues. V gave up 5 bases and J gave up 1 base, with 8 bases separating them. For the CDR3, the DNA is TGTGCCAGTAGTCCGCGGTTCCAAGAGACCCAGTACTTC. Residues: CASSPRFQETQYF.

The rearrangement uses TRBV28 and TRBJ1-6; D unclear. CDR1 is MDHEN and CDR2 is SYDVKM in the germline V gene. This CDR3 has 13 amino acids. With 3 bases removed from V and 10 bases from J, the gap between germline ends came to 10 bases. The CDR3 reads CASSFNRVSPLHF. CDR3 nucleotides: TGTGCCAGCAGTTTCAACAGAGTCTCACCCCTCCACTTT.

The gene calls are TRBV6-5 and TRBJ2-6; D possibly corresponds to TRBD1 (6 bases). Trimming removed 8 bases at V and 2 bases at J, with 13 bases between. Germline-derived CDR1 and CDR2 are MNHEY and SVGAGI. The CDR3 consists of 15 residues. Here the CDR3 DNA reads TGTGCCAGCGGAAAACAGGGCCCTGGGGCCAACGTCCTGACTTTC. Translating gives CASGKQGPGANVLTF.

This rearrangement joins TRBV6-5 to TRBJ1-4; TRBD1 aligns across 7 bases. The CDR3 consists of 10 residues. Germline assignment: CDR1 MNHEY and CDR2 SVGAGI. J lost 12 bases, V lost 11 bases, and 6 bases had no gene match. The CDR3 sequence is CASYQGELFF. CDR3 DNA: TGTGCCTCTTACCAGGGGGAACTGTTTTTT.

The chain recombines TRBV9 with TRBJ1-2; D remains ambiguous. The CDR3 runs 13 residues. The V gene's germline CDR1 is SGDLS and CDR2 YYNGEE. V shed 7 bases and J shed 2 bases, with 12 bases lying between them. Here the CDR3 reads CASYSDTNYGYTF. The CDR3 DNA sequence: TGTGCCAGCTATTCCGACACCAACTATGGCTACACCTTC.

The genes are TRBV7-8 and TRBJ1-2, with 9 bases that match TRBD1. Trimming took 5 bases from V and 5 from J; bases not matched to a gene: 9. Germline CDR1 is SGHVS and CDR2 is FQNEAQ. CDR3 length: 15 amino acids. CDR3 sequence reads: CASSPDGTGLYGYTF. The CDR3 DNA is TGTGCCAGCAGCCCAGACGGGACAGGGTTATATGGCTACACCTTC.

V usage is TRBV5-1 and J usage is TRBJ2-7; 10 nucleotides line up with TRBD1. From germline, CDR1 is SGHRS and CDR2 YFSETQ. CDR3 size: 16 residues. Losses at the gene ends were 3 bases for V and 4 bases for J; bases not matched to a gene: 10. CDR3 coding DNA: TGCGCCAGCAGCTGGCTCCCCGGGACAGGGGAATACGAGCAGTACTTC. This encodes CASSWLPGTGEYEQYF.

The V call is TRBV28, the J call TRBJ1-5, with 8 bases identical to TRBD1. The CDR3 is 17 amino acids. V lost 1 base, J lost 0 bases, and 5 bases stayed unmatched. Looked up from germline, CDR1 is MDHEN and CDR2 is SYDVKM. DNA for the CDR3: TGTGCCAGCAGTTTATTGGACAGGGCGTATAGCAATCAGCCCCAGCATTTT. Residues: CASSLLDRAYSNQPQHF.

This chain connects TRBV27 to TRBJ2-3; TRBD2 is a possible D gene (6 bases). This CDR3 region has 13 residues. V lost 7 bases to trimming and J lost 8 bases, with 16 bases between them. Germline CDR1 and CDR2: MNHEY and SMNVEV (reference sequence). The CDR3 coding sequence is TGTGCCAGCATGCGGAGGGAAGTGGGTACGCAGTATTTT. Translating it yields CASMRREVGTQYF.

The V call is TRBV27, the J call TRBJ2-7, with a weak D call TRBD1 (5 bases). Germline CDR1 and CDR2: MNHEY and SMNVEV (reference sequence). V was cut by 4 bases and J by 4 bases, with 11 bases left in between. The CDR3 sequence is 13 residues long. CDR3 nucleotide sequence: TGTGCCAGCAGTTCGACAGCCACTTACGAGCAGTACTTC. As protein: CASSSTATYEQYF.

This clone has more than one count but fewer than ten. The chain combines TRBV5-6 with TRBJ1-2; no reliable D call. Per the germline V gene, CDR1 is SGHDT and CDR2 is YYEEEE. This CDR3 contains 14 residues. V dropped 4 bases and J dropped 5 bases, with 15 bases sitting between them. CDR3 residues: CASSLIARGYGYTF. The CDR3 DNA reads TGTGCCAGCAGCCTCATCGCCCGGGGATATGGCTACACCTTC.

CDR3 loop: CASSLDGSNYGYTF. The DNA of the CDR3 is TGTGCCAGCAGCTTAGATGGGAGTAACTATGGCTACACCTTC. V gene TRBV7-9 combines with J gene TRBJ1-2; no definite D call. Per the germline V gene, CDR1 is SEHNR and CDR2 is FQNEAQ (reference sequence). Trimming shortened V by 1 base and J by 1 base, and 7 bases separated the two germline ends. CDR3 length: 14 amino acids.

The gene calls are TRBV18 and TRBJ2-7; D ambiguous. V shed 2 bases and J shed 1 base, with 6 bases lying between them. The CDR3 is 13 residues long. Germline loops: CDR1 KGHSH, CDR2 LQKENI. The chain's CDR3 is CASSPAASYEQYF. CDR3 bases: TGTGCCAGCTCACCAGCGGCGTCCTACGAGCAGTACTTC.

This clone was counted once. The J gene is TRBJ1-6, the V gene TRBV5-1; D gene uncertain. V gave up 0 bases and J gave up 0 bases, with 10 bases separating them. Germline CDR1 SGHRS, CDR2 YFSETQ. This CDR3 has 17 residues. CDR3 nucleotide sequence: TGCGCCAGCAGCTTGGGGCAGGTCAGCTCCTATAATTCACCCCTCCACTTT. Its translation is CASSLGQVSSYNSPLHF.

The chain recombines TRBV4-1 with TRBJ2-3, with D possibly TRBD1 on 5 matching bases. Trimming stripped 2 bases from V and 1 base from J, with 10 bases between. The CDR3 totals 15 residues. In germline, CDR1 is MGHRA, CDR2 YSYEKL. DNA of the CDR3: TGCGCCAGCAGCCAACAGGGTCTAGGCACAGATACGCAGTATTTT. Its translation is CASSQQGLGTDTQYF.